This record covers a single T cell receptor beta chain. Its target is unknown. V gave up 5 bases and J gave up 5 bases, with 12 bases separating them. Germline V gene lookup returns CDR1 SGHNT and CDR2 YENEEA. This CDR3 is built from 14 residues. Only in-frame clones appear in the TCRdb table, and some are missing; sequencing was by immunoSEQ multiplex PCR. The repertoire holds almost 55,000 clones, with over 80% as singletons. This entry is derived from a study of early stage breast cancer tumors. Study-level information: ER+/PR+/HER2- status applied to about 70% of the 16 invasive breast tumors. The ER+/PR+/HER2- tumors included 7 to 9 ductal and four lobular carcinomas.

The study, taken as a whole, reports: Most shared enriched TCRB sequences were commonly generated ones.

The sequencing sample was made of blood. The rearrangement links TRBV11-3 to TRBJ2-2, with a tentative D call TRBD1 (6 bases). This sequence was found in a person aged 70 to 80 with breast cancer. CDR3 in DNA: TGTGCCAGCAGCCCGAGGACAGATACCGGGGAGCTGTTTTTT. Residues: CASSPRTDTGELFF.